This T cell receptor beta chain was profiled in a study of PD-L1 blockade in urothelial cancer. About the study: Samples came from 3 weeks, at the second dose, and 6 weeks into treatment.

This CDR3 has 12 amino acids. CDR1 PRHDT and CDR2 FYEKMQ come from the germline V gene (reference sequence). Trimming took off 2 bases at V and 7 bases at J, with 6 bases between the two ends. Time point noted: pretreatment peripheral blood. This clone was picked up one time. Method: immunoSEQ multiplex PCR; TCRdb's copy keeps in-frame clones and lacks some. The table has about 51,000 clones, 86% seen once; the top ten hold about 20%. The source material was PBMCs, sampled around atezolizumab (anti-PD-L1) treatment. The TCR originated in a man between 60 and 75 years old with urothelial cancer. The chain uses TRBV13 and TRBJ2-1; D is undetermined. CDR3 protein: CASSLIVNEQFF. The CDR3 DNA reads as TGTGCCAGCAGCTTAATTGTAAATGAGCAGTTCTTC.